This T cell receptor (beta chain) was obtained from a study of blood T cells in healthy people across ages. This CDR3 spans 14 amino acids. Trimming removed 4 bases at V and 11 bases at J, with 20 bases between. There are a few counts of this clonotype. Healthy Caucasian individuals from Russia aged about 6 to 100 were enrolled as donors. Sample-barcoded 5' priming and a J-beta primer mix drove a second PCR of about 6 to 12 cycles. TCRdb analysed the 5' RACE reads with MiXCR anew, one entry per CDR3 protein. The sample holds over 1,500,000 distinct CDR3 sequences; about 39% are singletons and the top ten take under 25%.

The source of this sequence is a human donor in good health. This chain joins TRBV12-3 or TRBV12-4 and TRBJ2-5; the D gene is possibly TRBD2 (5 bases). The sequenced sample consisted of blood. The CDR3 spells CASSSYAPSEEQYF. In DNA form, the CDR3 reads TGTGCCAGCAGTTCCTATGCTCCGTCGGAGGAGCAGTACTTC.